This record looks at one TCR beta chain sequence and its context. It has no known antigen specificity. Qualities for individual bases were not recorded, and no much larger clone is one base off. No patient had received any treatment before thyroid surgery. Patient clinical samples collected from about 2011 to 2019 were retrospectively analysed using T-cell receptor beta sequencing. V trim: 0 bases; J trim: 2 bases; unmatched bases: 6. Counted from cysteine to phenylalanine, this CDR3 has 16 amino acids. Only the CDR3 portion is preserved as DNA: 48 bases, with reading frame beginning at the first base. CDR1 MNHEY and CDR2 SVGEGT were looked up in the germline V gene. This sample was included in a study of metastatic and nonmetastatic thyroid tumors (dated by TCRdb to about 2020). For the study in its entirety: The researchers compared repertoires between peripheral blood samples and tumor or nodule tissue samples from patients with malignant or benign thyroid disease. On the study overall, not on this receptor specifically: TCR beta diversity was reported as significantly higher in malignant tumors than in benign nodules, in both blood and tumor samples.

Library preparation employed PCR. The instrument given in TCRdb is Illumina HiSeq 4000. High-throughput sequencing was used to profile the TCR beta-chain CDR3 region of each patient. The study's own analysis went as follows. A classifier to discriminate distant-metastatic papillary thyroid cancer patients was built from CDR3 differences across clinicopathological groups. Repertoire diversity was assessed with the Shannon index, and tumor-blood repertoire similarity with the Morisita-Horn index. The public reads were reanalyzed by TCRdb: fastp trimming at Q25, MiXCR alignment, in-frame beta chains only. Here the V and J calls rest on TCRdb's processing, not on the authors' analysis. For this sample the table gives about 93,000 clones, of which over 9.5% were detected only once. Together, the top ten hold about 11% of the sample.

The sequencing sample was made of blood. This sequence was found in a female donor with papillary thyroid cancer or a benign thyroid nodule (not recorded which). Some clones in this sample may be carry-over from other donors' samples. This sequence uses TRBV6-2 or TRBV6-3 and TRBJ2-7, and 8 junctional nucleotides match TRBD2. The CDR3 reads CASSYSSSGHTYEQYF. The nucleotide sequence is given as TGTGCCAGCAGTTACTCTTCTAGCGGGCACACCTACGAGCAGTACTTC.